This TCR beta chain derives from a study of identical twins. Study-level findings and limits: Findings came from cross-sectional statistics, without long-term follow-up of donors.

The donor group consisted entirely of healthy Caucasians. TCRdb called the 5' RACE reads again in MiXCR, with one record for every CDR3 protein. The sample lists some 790,000 distinct CDR3 sequences; 15% to 20% were seen once. The sample holds a few counts of this clonotype. Its antigen remains unknown. Trimming removed 4 bases at V and 3 bases at J, with 13 bases between. CDR1 and CDR2 (germline): MNHEY, SVGAGI. There are 15 residues in the CDR3. A further study also used this sample, focusing on T cells expressing NK-cell markers.

The TCR sequence derives from a woman between 18 and 29 years old in good health. V usage is TRBV6-5 and J usage is TRBJ2-1; D might be TRBD2 (6 bases). The sample consisted of PBMCs. CDR3 bases: TGTGCCAGCAGTTCGGCGGGACGGCTCTACAATGAGCAGTTCTTC. It translates to CASSSAGRLYNEQFF.